This TCR beta chain was sequenced for a study of monozygotic twins with inflammatory bowel disease. UMIs bearing a 6-nucleotide sample barcode were added through template switching. TCRdb reworked the 5' RACE reads into one entry per CDR3 protein, no DNA. The sample has 350,000 to 400,000 distinct CDR3 sequences. Whole-study findings and limits: Immunosuppressive treatments differing between patients may have added repertoire variability. The study found lower TCRbeta diversity (inverse Simpson) in IBD patients than in healthy co-twins.

One blood sample of 2 to 2.5 ml was taken from each donor. Details on this clonotype: Its cognate antigen is unknown.

Sample: blood. The TCR comes from a human donor with ulcerative colitis or Crohn's disease, or a healthy co-twin of an affected twin (not recorded which).

CDR3: CASSDRAYQETQYF. This chain links TRBV2 with TRBJ2-5; there is no DNA to check the TCRdb D call of TRBD1. In germline, CDR1 is SNHLY, CDR2 FYNNEI. The CDR3 runs 14 residues.